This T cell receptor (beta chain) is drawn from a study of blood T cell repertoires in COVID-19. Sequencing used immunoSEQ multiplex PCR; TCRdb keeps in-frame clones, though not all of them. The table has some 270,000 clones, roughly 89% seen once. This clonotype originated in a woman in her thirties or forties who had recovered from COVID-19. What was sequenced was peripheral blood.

The CDR3: CASSPKTGTTNEKLFF. In DNA form, the CDR3 reads TGTGCCAGCAGCCCCAAGACAGGAACAACTAATGAAAAACTGTTTTTT. This sequence joins TRBV13 and TRBJ1-4, with D perhaps matching TRBD1 (6 bases). Deletions cut 5 bases from V and 0 bases from J, with 13 bases between. This CDR3 has 16 amino acids. Germline loops: CDR1 PRHDT, CDR2 FYEKMQ (reference sequence).